The rows below give T cell receptor beta chains drawn from one sample of a study of T cells in Graves' hyperthyroidism and ophthalmopathy. TCRdb processed the multiplex PCR reads anew with MiXCR; each CDR3 protein has one entry. The repertoire has 350,000 to 400,000 distinct CDR3 sequences, approximately 13% of them found once; the top ten carry approximately 9.9%. Material: blood. These receptors all come from a woman aged 60-70 years with Graves' hyperthyroidism. Both conserved end residues are part of each CDR3. A D gene is named only where the DNA matches it firmly. Where a row states a size, it is once, few, many or the class of an expanded clone; other rows omit it.

abundance	v_gene	d_gene	j_gene	CDR3aa	CDR3nt
many	TRBV20-1	-	TRBJ1-5	CSGLAGGTGNQPQHF	TGCAGCGGACTAGCCGGCGGGACGGGGAATCAGCCCCAGCATTTT
few	TRBV30	TRBD1	TRBJ1-2	CAVAPGQGFYGYTF	TGTGCCGTTGCCCCGGGACAGGGGTTCTATGGCTACACCTTC
many	TRBV5-1	-	TRBJ2-2	CASSLQGNTGELFF	TGTGCCAGCAGCTTACAGGGGAACACCGGGGAGCTGTTTTTT
many	TRBV28	-	TRBJ2-1	CASSPPGHNYNEQFF	TGTGCCAGCAGCCCCCCGGGACACAACTACAATGAGCAGTTCTTC
-	TRBV25-1	TRBD1	TRBJ1-2	CASSDQGQGAGYTF	TGTGCCAGCAGTGATCAAGGACAGGGGGCTGGCTACACCTTC
-	TRBV9	TRBD1	TRBJ1-4	CASSAGTGWEKLFF	TGTGCCAGCAGCGCGGGGACAGGGTGGGAAAAACTGTTTTTT
-	TRBV29-1	TRBD1	TRBJ1-2	CSVAAEGRRQGNYGYTF	TGCAGCGTTGCAGCCGAAGGAAGGAGACAGGGTAACTATGGCTACACCTTC
few	TRBV6-4	TRBD1	TRBJ1-4	CASSTQTGTGKVQDEKLFF	TGTGCCAGCAGTACTCAGACCGGGACAGGGAAGGTGCAGGATGAAAAACTGTTTTTT
-	TRBV3-1	-	TRBJ2-1	CASSPGASVSIPSYNEQFF	TGTGCCAGCTCACCAGGGGCTAGCGTATCAATACCCTCCTACAATGAGCAGTTCTTC
few	TRBV6-9	-	TRBJ1-1	CAGSYRMNTEAFF	TGTGCCGGCAGTTACAGGATGAACACTGAAGCTTTCTTT
many	TRBV5-4	TRBD2	TRBJ2-7	CASSLGAGDTYEQYF	TGTGCCAGCAGCTTGGGCGCGGGAGATACGTACGAGCAGTACTTC
few	TRBV12-5	-	TRBJ1-4	CASGGTVEKLFF	TGTGCTAGTGGCGGGACGGTTGAAAAACTGTTTTTT
many	TRBV12-3/TRBV12-4	-	TRBJ1-2	CASTPAMTNYGYTF	TGTGCCAGCACCCCGGCGATGACTAACTATGGCTACACCTTC
-	TRBV7-9	-	TRBJ2-3	CATSQRIRADTQYF	TGTGCCACCTCGCAAAGGATCAGGGCAGATACGCAGTATTTT
-	TRBV4-1	TRBD1	TRBJ1-1	CASSLRDRALNTEAFF	TGCGCCAGCAGCCTCAGGGACAGGGCATTGAACACTGAAGCTTTCTTT
many	TRBV20-1	-	TRBJ2-1	CSAALGLEQFF	TGCAGTGCTGCGCTCGGACTCGAGCAGTTCTTC
-	TRBV29-1	-	TRBJ1-1	CSVGFLPFF	TGCAGCGTTGGTTTTCTCCCTTTCTTT
many	TRBV28	TRBD1	TRBJ1-3	CASRGDRGSGNTIYF	TGTGCCAGCAGGGGGGACAGGGGGTCCGGAAACACCATATATTTT